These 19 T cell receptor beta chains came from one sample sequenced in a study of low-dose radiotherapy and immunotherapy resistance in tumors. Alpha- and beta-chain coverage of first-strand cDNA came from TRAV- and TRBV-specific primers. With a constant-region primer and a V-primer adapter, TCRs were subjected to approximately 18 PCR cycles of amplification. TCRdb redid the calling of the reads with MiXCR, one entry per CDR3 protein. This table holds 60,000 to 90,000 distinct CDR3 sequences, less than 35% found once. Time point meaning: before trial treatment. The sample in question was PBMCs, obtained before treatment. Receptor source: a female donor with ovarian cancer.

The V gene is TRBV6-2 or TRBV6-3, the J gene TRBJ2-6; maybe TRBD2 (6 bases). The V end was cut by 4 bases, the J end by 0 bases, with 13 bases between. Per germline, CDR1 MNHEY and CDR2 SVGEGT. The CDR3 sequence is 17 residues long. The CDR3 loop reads CASSSRGKSSGANVLTF. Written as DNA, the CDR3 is TGTGCCAGCAGTTCCCGGGGGAAAAGCTCTGGGGCCAACGTCCTGACTTTC.

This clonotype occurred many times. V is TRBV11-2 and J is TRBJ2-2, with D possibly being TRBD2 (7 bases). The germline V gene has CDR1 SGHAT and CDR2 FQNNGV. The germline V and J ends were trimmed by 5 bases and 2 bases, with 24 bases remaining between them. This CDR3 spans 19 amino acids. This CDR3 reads CASSPIPGAGATNTGELFF. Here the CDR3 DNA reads TGTGCCAGCAGCCCTATACCGGGGGCGGGGGCTACCAACACCGGGGAGCTGTTTTTT. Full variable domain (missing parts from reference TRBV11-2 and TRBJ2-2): EAGVAQSPRYKIIEKRQSVAFWCNPISGHATLYWYQQILGQGPKLLIQFQNNGVVDDSQLPKDRFSAERLKGVDSTLKIQPAKLEDSAVYLCASSPIPGAGATNTGELFFGEGSRLTVL.

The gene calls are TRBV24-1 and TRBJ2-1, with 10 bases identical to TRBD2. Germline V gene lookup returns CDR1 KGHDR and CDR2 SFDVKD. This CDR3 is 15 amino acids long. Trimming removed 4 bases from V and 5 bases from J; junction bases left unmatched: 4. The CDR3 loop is CATSERLAGHNEQFF. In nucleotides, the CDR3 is TGTGCCACCAGTGAAAGACTAGCGGGCCACAATGAGCAGTTCTTC.

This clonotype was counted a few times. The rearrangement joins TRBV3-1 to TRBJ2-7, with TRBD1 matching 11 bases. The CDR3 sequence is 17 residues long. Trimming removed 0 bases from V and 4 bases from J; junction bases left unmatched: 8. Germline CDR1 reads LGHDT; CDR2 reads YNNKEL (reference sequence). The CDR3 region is CASSQEKMGQGDYEQYF. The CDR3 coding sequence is TGTGCCAGCAGCCAAGAAAAGATGGGACAGGGGGATTACGAGCAGTACTTC.

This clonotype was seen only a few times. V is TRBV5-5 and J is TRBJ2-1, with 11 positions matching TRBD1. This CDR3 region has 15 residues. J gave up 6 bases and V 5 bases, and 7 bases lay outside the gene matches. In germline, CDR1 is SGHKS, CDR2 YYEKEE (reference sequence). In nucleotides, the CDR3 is TGTGCCAGCAGTCGGACAGGGGGCTTGATCAATGAGCAGTTCTTC. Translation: CASSRTGGLINEQFF.

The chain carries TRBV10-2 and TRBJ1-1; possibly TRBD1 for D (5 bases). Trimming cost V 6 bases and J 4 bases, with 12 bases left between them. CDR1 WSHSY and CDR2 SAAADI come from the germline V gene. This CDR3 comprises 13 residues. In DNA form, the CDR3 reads TGCGCCAGCAGCAGGGTCCCAAGCACTGAAGCTTTCTTT. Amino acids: CASSRVPSTEAFF.

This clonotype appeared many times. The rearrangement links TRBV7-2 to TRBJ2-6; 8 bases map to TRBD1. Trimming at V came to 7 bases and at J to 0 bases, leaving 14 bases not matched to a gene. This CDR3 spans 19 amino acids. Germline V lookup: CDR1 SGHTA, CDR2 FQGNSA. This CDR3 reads CASILRSGGLASGANVLTF. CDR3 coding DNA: TGTGCCAGCATCCTTAGGTCAGGGGGCTTGGCCTCTGGGGCCAACGTCCTGACTTTC. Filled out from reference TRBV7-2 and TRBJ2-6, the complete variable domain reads GAGVSQSPSNKVTEKGKDVELRCDPISGHTALYWYRQSLGQGLEFLIYFQGNSAPDKSGLPSDRFSAERTGGSVSTLTIQRTQQEDSAVYLCASILRSGGLASGANVLTFGAGSRLTVL.

CDR3 bases: TGCGCCAGCACCCTGACAGGCCGCGGGGAGCTGTTTTTT. This translates into CASTLTGRGELFF. The gene calls are TRBV5-1 and TRBJ2-2; the D gene is possibly TRBD1 (6 bases). The CDR3 extends over 13 amino acids. Germline V gene lookup returns CDR1 SGHRS and CDR2 YFSETQ. V was clipped by 6 bases and J by 7 bases, with 13 bases between them.

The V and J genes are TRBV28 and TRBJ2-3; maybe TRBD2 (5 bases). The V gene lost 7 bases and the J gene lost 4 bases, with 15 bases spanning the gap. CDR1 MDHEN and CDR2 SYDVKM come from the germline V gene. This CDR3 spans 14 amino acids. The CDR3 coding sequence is TGTGCCAGCACCCCACCGGGGTGGGCAGATACGCAGTATTTT. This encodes CASTPPGWADTQYF. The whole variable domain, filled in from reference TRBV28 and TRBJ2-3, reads DVKVTQSSRYLVKRTGEKVFLECVQDMDHENMFWYRQDPGLGLRLIYFSYDVKMKEKGDIPEGYSVSREKKERFSLILESASTNQTSMYLCASTPPGWADTQYFGPGTRLTVL.

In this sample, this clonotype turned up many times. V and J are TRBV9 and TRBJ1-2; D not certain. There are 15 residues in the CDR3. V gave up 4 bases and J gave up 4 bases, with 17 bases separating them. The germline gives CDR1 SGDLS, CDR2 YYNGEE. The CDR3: CASSQRVGRSYGYTF. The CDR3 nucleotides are TGTGCCAGCAGCCAGAGGGTGGGGAGGAGCTATGGCTACACCTTC.

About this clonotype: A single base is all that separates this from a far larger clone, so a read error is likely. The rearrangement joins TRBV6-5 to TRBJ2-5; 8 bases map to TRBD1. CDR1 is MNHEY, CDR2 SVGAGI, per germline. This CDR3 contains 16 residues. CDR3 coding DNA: TGTACCAGCAGTGCCGGGACAGGCCATGATGGGGAGACCCAGTACTTC. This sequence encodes CTSSAGTGHDGETQYF.

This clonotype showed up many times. CDR3 nucleotides: TGTGCCAGTAGTATAGGGGGTGGAGATTACGAGCAGTACTTC. Residues: CASSIGGGDYEQYF. This chain uses TRBV19 with TRBJ2-7; D is uncertain. The CDR3 sequence is 14 residues long. Germline V gene data show CDR1 as LNHDA and CDR2 as SQIVND (reference sequence). V shed 1 base and J shed 4 bases, with 11 bases lying between them.

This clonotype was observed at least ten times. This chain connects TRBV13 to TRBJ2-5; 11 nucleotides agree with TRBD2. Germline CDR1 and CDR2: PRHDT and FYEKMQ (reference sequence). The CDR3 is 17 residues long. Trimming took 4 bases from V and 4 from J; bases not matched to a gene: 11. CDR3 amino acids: CASSYRLAGGERETQYF. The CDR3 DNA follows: TGTGCCAGCAGCTACAGGCTAGCGGGGGGAGAACGAGAGACCCAGTACTTC.

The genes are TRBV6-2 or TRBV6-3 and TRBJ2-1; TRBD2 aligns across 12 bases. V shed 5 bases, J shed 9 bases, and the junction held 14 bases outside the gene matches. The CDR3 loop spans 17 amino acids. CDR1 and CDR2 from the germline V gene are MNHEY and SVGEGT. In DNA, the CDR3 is TGTGCCAGCAGTCCGCCCTCGACTAGCGGGAGTGGGATTGAGCAGTTCTTC. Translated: CASSPPSTSGSGIEQFF.

CDR3 sequence reads: CASSLQGLAGNNEQFF. CDR3 DNA sequence: TGTGCCAGCAGTCTCCAGGGACTAGCGGGGAATAACGAGCAGTTCTTC. V gene TRBV28 combines with J gene TRBJ2-1, with 13 bases fitting TRBD2. J was trimmed by 10 bases and V by 5 bases; bases with no gene match: 11. CDR3 length equals 16 residues. Per germline, CDR1 MDHEN and CDR2 SYDVKM.

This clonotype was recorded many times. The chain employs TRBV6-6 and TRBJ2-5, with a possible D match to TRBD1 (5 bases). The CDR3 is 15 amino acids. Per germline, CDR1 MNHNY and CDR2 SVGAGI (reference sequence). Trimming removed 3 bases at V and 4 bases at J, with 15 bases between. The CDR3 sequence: CASSYGAGQRETQYF. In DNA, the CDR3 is TGTGCCAGCAGTTATGGGGCAGGGCAGAGAGAGACCCAGTACTTC.

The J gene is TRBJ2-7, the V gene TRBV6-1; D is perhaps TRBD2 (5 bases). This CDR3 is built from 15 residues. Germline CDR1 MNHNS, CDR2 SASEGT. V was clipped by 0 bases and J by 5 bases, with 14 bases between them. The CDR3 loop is CASSEADWDGNEQYF. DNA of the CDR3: TGTGCCAGCAGTGAAGCGGACTGGGATGGGAACGAGCAGTACTTC.

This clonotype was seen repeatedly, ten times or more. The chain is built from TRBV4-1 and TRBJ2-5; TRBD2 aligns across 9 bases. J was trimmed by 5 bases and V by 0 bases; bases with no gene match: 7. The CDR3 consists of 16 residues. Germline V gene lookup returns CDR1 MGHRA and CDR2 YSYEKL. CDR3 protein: CASSQEERGALETQYF. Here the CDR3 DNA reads TGCGCCAGCAGCCAAGAGGAGCGGGGGGCTTTGGAGACCCAGTACTTC.

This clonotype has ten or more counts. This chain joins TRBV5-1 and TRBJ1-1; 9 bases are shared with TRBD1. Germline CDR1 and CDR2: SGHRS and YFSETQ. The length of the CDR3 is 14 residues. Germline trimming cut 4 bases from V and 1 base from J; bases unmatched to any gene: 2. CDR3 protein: CASSGTGWNTEAFF. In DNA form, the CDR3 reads TGCGCCAGCAGCGGGACAGGGTGGAACACTGAAGCTTTCTTT.